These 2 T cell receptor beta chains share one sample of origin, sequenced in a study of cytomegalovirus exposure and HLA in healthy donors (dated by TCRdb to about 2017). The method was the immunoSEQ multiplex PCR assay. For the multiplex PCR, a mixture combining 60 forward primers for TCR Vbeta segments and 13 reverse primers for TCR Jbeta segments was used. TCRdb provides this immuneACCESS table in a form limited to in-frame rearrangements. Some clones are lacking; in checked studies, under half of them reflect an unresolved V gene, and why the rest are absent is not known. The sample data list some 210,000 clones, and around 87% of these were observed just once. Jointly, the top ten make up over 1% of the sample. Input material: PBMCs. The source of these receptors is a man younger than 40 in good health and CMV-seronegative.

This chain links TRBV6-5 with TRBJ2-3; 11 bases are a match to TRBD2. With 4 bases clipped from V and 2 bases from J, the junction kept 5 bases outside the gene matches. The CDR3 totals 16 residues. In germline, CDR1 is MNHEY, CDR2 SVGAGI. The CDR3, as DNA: TGTGCCAGCAGTTTGTATAGCGGGGGGGTCACAGATACGCAGTATTTT. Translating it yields CASSLYSGGVTDTQYF.

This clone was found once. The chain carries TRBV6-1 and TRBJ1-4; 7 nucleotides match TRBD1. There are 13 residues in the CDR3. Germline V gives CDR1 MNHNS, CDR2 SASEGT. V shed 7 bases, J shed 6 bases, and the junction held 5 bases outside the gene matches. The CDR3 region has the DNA TGTGCCAGCATCGGGCAGGGGGATGAAAAACTGTTTTTT. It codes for CASIGQGDEKLFF.